The next 30 T cell receptor beta chains were all read from a single sample in a study of T cell repertoires in cytomegalovirus infection. TCRdb re-called the reads with MiXCR, one entry per CDR3 protein. Of approximately 240,000 distinct CDR3 sequences listed, about 12% were seen once; the top ten hold 1.5% to 2%. The sample comprised PBMCs. These receptors were collected from a human donor in good health (CMV status not recorded). Some clones in this sample may be carry-over from other donors' samples.

Only a few counts were recorded for this clonotype. The chain employs TRBV20-1 and TRBJ2-1; D unresolved. Looked up from germline, CDR1 is DFQATT and CDR2 is SNEGSKA (reference sequence). The CDR3 extends over 17 amino acids. V was clipped by 0 bases and J by 2 bases, with 17 bases between them. The CDR3 sequence is CSARDPGKTFPYNEQFF. As DNA, the CDR3 is TGCAGTGCTAGAGATCCTGGGAAGACCTTCCCCTACAATGAGCAGTTCTTC.

This clonotype was recorded at least ten times. The chain recombines TRBV28 with TRBJ2-2; TRBD1 might be the D (5 bases). CDR3 size: 13 residues. CDR1 is MDHEN, CDR2 SYDVKM, per germline. V lost 5 bases and J lost 5, with 9 bases in between. The CDR3 reads CASSPQVTGELFF. The CDR3 DNA sequence: TGTGCCAGCAGTCCACAGGTGACCGGGGAGCTGTTTTTT.

This clonotype has ten or more counts. The V gene is TRBV12-3 or TRBV12-4, the J gene TRBJ2-1, with 7 bases matching TRBD1. The trim removed 7 bases at V and 3 bases at J, leaving 6 bases unmatched. This CDR3 contains 14 residues. CDR3 nucleotide sequence: TGTGCCAGCACACGGGACAGCTACTACAATGAGCAGTTCTTC. It encodes CASTRDSYYNEQFF.

In its sample, this clonotype was seen many times. The V gene is TRBV7-2, the J gene TRBJ1-1; weak D call: TRBD1 (6 bases). Per germline, CDR1 SGHTA and CDR2 FQGNSA. This CDR3 region has 12 residues. The V end was cut by 5 bases, the J end by 4 bases, with 8 bases between. CDR3 in amino acids: CASSVRGTEAFF. As DNA, the CDR3 is TGTGCCAGCAGCGTCAGGGGCACTGAAGCTTTCTTT.

The sample holds many counts of this clonotype. The rearrangement uses TRBV20-1 and TRBJ1-2; D call uncertain. Per germline, CDR1 DFQATT and CDR2 SNEGSKA (reference sequence). This CDR3 has 12 residues. V dropped 0 bases and J dropped 6 bases, with 8 bases sitting between them. The CDR3 protein is CSARDWQHGYTF. DNA for the CDR3: TGCAGTGCTAGAGATTGGCAGCATGGCTACACCTTC.

Ten or more counts support this clonotype. J is TRBJ2-2 and V is TRBV7-2; the D gene is possibly TRBD2 (5 bases). The V and J ends lost 2 bases and 1 base respectively, with 11 bases between them. Germline V gene lookup returns CDR1 SGHTA and CDR2 FQGNSA. The CDR3 spans 16 residues. The chain's CDR3 is CASSLSSGLNTGELFF. CDR3 DNA: TGTGCCAGCAGCTTAAGCAGCGGCTTGAACACCGGGGAGCTGTTTTTT.

This clonotype occurred many times. This chain links TRBV7-2 with TRBJ2-7, with D uncertain. This CDR3 is 14 amino acids long. CDR1 is SGHTA, CDR2 FQGNSA, per germline. Trimming pared 4 bases from V and 7 bases from J, leaving 17 bases between. CDR3 DNA: TGTGCCAGCAGCTCAACCAGGACCGGTTTAGAGCAGTACTTC. Protein: CASSSTRTGLEQYF.

The V and J genes are TRBV20-1 and TRBJ2-5, with TRBD1 matching 10 bases. The V segment lost 0 bases and the J segment 4 bases; nucleotides outside the gene matches: 8. CDR3 length equals 16 residues. Germline CDR1 is DFQATT and CDR2 is SNEGSKA (reference sequence). CDR3 loop: CSARDNRDRGSETQYF. CDR3 nucleotides: TGCAGTGCTAGAGATAACCGGGACAGGGGATCAGAGACCCAGTACTTC.

The chain uses TRBV29-1 and TRBJ2-3; the D call may be TRBD1 or TRBD2 (7 bases each). The germline CDR1 and CDR2 sequences are SQVTM and ANQGSEA. This CDR3 spans 13 amino acids. V lost 6 bases and J lost 5, with 15 bases in between. The CDR3 reads CSVEPGGVDTQYF. CDR3 in DNA: TGCAGCGTAGAACCAGGGGGGGTAGATACGCAGTATTTT.

There are a few counts of this clonotype. At one boundary the junction diverges from the germline segment, which might be a read error. The chain joins TRBV12-3 or TRBV12-4 to TRBJ1-1; no reliable D call. CDR3 length: 12 amino acids. CDR3 residues: CASALEGFLCDF. In nucleotides, the CDR3 is TGTGCCAGCGCCTTGGAGGGCTTTTTATGTGACTTT.

The table lists this clonotype with many counts. The V call is TRBV7-2, the J call TRBJ1-6, with a possible D match to TRBD1 (5 bases). The CDR3 runs 15 residues. Germline-derived CDR1 and CDR2 are SGHTA and FQGNSA. The V gene lost 2 bases and the J gene lost 7 bases, with 12 bases spanning the gap. CDR3 DNA: TGTGCCAGCAGCTTAAACACCCCAGGGAATTCACCCCTCCACTTT. Its translation: CASSLNTPGNSPLHF.

The chain joins TRBV2 to TRBJ2-3; D is perhaps TRBD1 or TRBD2 (6 bases each). The germline V gene has CDR1 SNHLY and CDR2 FYNNEI. The CDR3 is made up of 16 amino acids. V lost 7 bases and J lost 0, with 17 bases in between. In DNA, the CDR3 is TGTGCCAGCACTTCAACTACAGGGACTAGCACAGATACGCAGTATTTT. Protein: CASTSTTGTSTDTQYF.

This clonotype was observed many times. The chain is built from TRBV12-3 or TRBV12-4 and TRBJ2-7; either TRBD1 or TRBD2 may supply D (5 bases each). The CDR3 is 14 amino acids. V lost 7 bases and J 2 bases, leaving 15 bases between the germline ends. CDR3 sequence (DNA): TGTGCCAGCACTTTGGCAGGGAGCCCCTACGAGCAGTACTTC. Its translation is CASTLAGSPYEQYF.

This clonotype was seen many times. The CDR3 region is CSVDGGQTTDTQYF. The CDR3 DNA is TGCAGCGTTGATGGGGGACAGACAACAGATACGCAGTATTTT. The chain has TRBV29-1 and TRBJ2-3; the match to TRBD1 covers 7 bases. V trimming: 3 bases; J trimming: 3 bases; junction bases outside the gene matches: 6. CDR1 and CDR2 (germline): SQVTM, ANQGSEA. This CDR3 contains 14 residues.

This clonotype appeared many times. This chain links TRBV7-8 with TRBJ2-2; no clear D. Between the trimmed V and J ends, which lost 0 bases and 9 bases, there was a span of 8 bases. Germline lookup yields CDR1 SGHVS and CDR2 FQNEAQ. The CDR3 has 13 residues. The CDR3 DNA is TGTGCCAGCAGCTTAGCGGGCAGGCGGGAGCTGTTTTTT. Amino acids: CASSLAGRRELFF.

This clonotype was seen a handful of times. V is TRBV27 and J is TRBJ2-3; the D gene is possibly TRBD2 (5 bases). Per germline, CDR1 MNHEY and CDR2 SMNVEV (reference sequence). The CDR3 runs to 14 residues. Trimming pared 0 bases from V and 5 bases from J, leaving 9 bases between. CDR3 region: CASSLSRALDTQYF. In nucleotides, the CDR3 is TGTGCCAGCAGTTTATCGAGGGCTTTAGATACGCAGTATTTT.

There are many counts of this clonotype. The rearrangement uses TRBV7-9 and TRBJ2-7; TRBD1 matches at 8 bases. The germline V gene encodes CDR1 SEHNR and CDR2 FQNEAQ (reference sequence). V gave up 4 bases and J gave up 6 bases; unmatched junction bases: 5. The CDR3 consists of 13 residues. CDR3 in amino acids: CASSSRGLSEQYF. CDR3 DNA: TGTGCCAGCAGCTCCAGGGGGCTGAGCGAGCAGTACTTC.

This sequence joins TRBV5-1 and TRBJ2-3; TRBD1 might be the D (5 bases). The CDR3 contains 14 residues. CDR1 is SGHRS and CDR2 is YFSETQ in the germline V gene. Between the trimmed V and J ends, which lost 0 bases and 5 bases, there was a span of 10 bases. CDR3 region: CASSLGGEEDTQYF. CDR3 in DNA: TGCGCCAGCAGCTTGGGGGGCGAGGAAGATACGCAGTATTTT.

This clonotype was counted many times. CDR3 sequence: CASSQRLAGKNEQFF. The CDR3 DNA sequence: TGTGCCAGCAGCCAAAGACTAGCGGGGAAGAATGAGCAGTTCTTC. The chain couples TRBV6-1 to TRBJ2-1; TRBD2 aligns across 11 bases. V was pared by 6 bases and J by 7 bases, with 8 bases of the junction left unmatched. In germline, CDR1 is MNHNS, CDR2 SASEGT. The CDR3 runs to 15 residues.

This clonotype was picked up many times. The rearrangement joins TRBV7-2 to TRBJ2-7; D may be TRBD1 (5 bases). The CDR3 is made up of 16 amino acids. Trimming removed 5 bases at V and 5 bases at J, with 22 bases between. The germline CDR1 and CDR2 sequences are SGHTA and FQGNSA. CDR3 DNA: TGTGCCAGCAGCGTCATGATAGGGGCGATAGAAAACGAGCAGTACTTC. It translates to CASSVMIGAIENEQYF.

Only a few counts were recorded for this clonotype. The chain recombines TRBV10-3 with TRBJ1-1, with TRBD1 matching 7 bases. The CDR3 is 14 residues long. V lost 6 bases, J lost 4 bases, and 8 bases stayed unmatched. Germline CDR1 and CDR2: ENHRY and SYGVKD. CDR3 in amino acids: CAIRGQVRGTEAFF. CDR3 DNA sequence: TGTGCCATCAGAGGACAGGTCCGAGGCACTGAAGCTTTCTTT.

In this sample, this clonotype turned up a few times. The rearrangement joins TRBV6-6 to TRBJ1-1; 7 bases match TRBD1. The CDR3 extends over 14 amino acids. V was pared by 6 bases and J by 5 bases, with 9 bases of the junction left unmatched. The germline CDR1 and CDR2 sequences are MNHNY and SVGAGI (reference sequence). As DNA, the CDR3 is TGTGCCAGCAGACAGACAGGGCTCGGGACTGAAGCTTTCTTT. Encoded protein: CASRQTGLGTEAFF.

Concerning this clonotype: With a much larger clone just one base away, this may be a read error. The V and J genes are TRBV7-2 and TRBJ2-2, with D possibly being TRBD1 (5 bases). CDR3 length: 16 amino acids. The V gene's germline CDR1 is SGHTA and CDR2 FQGNSA. V was shortened by 7 bases and J by 4 bases, with 19 bases between the two germline ends. The CDR3 sequence: CASNPRAQAGTGELFF. The CDR3 DNA sequence: TGTGCCAGCAACCCCAGGGCCCAGGCTGGCACCGGGGAGCTGTTTTTT.

The V and J genes are TRBV5-4 and TRBJ2-4; 10 bases agree with TRBD1. Germline V gives CDR1 SGHNT, CDR2 YYREEE (reference sequence). The J segment lost 6 bases and the V segment lost 4 bases, leaving 4 bases of the junction unmatched. The CDR3 consists of 14 residues. The DNA for the CDR3 is TGTGCCAGCAGCCCGGGACAGGGGAGAAACATTCAGTACTTC. Protein: CASSPGQGRNIQYF.

This clonotype showed up just a few times. This chain links TRBV12-3 or TRBV12-4 with TRBJ2-1, with a weak D call TRBD2 (6 bases). Trimming removed 4 bases at V and 8 bases at J, with 9 bases between. The CDR3 runs to 12 residues. CDR3 nucleotides: TGTGCCAGCAGTTCGGAGGGTGATGAGCAGTTCTTC. Protein: CASSSEGDEQFF.

There are many counts of this clonotype. The genes are TRBV7-2 and TRBJ2-7; the match to TRBD2 covers 11 bases. J was trimmed by 6 bases and V by 4 bases; bases with no gene match: 8. Germline-derived CDR1 and CDR2 are SGHTA and FQGNSA. The CDR3 contains 15 residues. The chain's CDR3 is CASSSGIAGGLEQYF. In nucleotides, the CDR3 is TGTGCCAGCAGCTCCGGAATAGCGGGAGGGCTCGAGCAGTACTTC.

This clonotype was counted only a few times. The genes are TRBV14 and TRBJ1-2; D perhaps matches TRBD1 (6 bases). Germline V gene lookup returns CDR1 SGHDN and CDR2 FVKESK. V was shortened by 4 bases and J by 3 bases, with 12 bases between the two germline ends. The CDR3 is 14 residues long. This CDR3 is CASSRLQGDYGYTF. The CDR3 DNA reads as TGTGCCAGCAGCCGTCTACAGGGAGACTATGGCTACACCTTC.

This clonotype appeared many times. The chain is built from TRBV6-1 and TRBJ2-5, with D unresolved. V gave up 5 bases and J gave up 5 bases, with 18 bases separating them. The CDR3 length is 15 residues. The V gene's germline CDR1 is MNHNS and CDR2 SASEGT. In DNA, the CDR3 is TGTGCCAGCAGTTCCCCCGGGTTAACCTTGGAGACCCAGTACTTC. It translates to CASSSPGLTLETQYF.

This clonotype has ten or more counts. The CDR3 protein is CASSYRSGSDTQYF. The CDR3 DNA reads as TGTGCCAGCAGTTACAGGTCAGGGTCAGATACGCAGTATTTT. The chain is built from TRBV12-3 or TRBV12-4 and TRBJ2-3, with D maybe TRBD1 (5 bases). V gave up 4 bases and J gave up 4 bases, with 12 bases separating them. This CDR3 contains 14 residues.

This clonotype was seen many times. This chain connects TRBV7-2 to TRBJ2-4; D remains unclear. CDR1 and CDR2 from the germline V gene are SGHTA and FQGNSA. V was pared by 0 bases and J by 10 bases, with 10 bases between. The CDR3 totals 13 residues. CDR3 in amino acids: CASSLALEQIQYF. As DNA, the CDR3 is TGTGCCAGCAGCTTAGCTTTGGAGCAAATTCAGTACTTC.